Sequencing of this T cell receptor beta chain was carried out in a study of CD8 T cells in ankylosing spondylitis. General study points: Disease-linked clones reportedly concentrated significantly in matched ankylosing spondylitis synovial fluid.

This clonotype was seen many times. Its matching antigen is unknown. In germline, CDR1 is MNHEY, CDR2 SMNVEV (reference sequence). This CDR3 comprises 15 residues. With V trimmed by 5 bases and J by 0 bases, 4 bases remained unmatched. TCRdb redid the calling of the 5' RACE reads with MiXCR, one entry per CDR3 protein. The sample has tens of thousands of distinct CDR3 sequences, around 10% seen once; the top ten hold approximately 15%. This clonotype originated in a male donor with ankylosing spondylitis or in good health (not recorded which). The chain uses TRBV27 and TRBJ2-7; TRBD2 agrees at 10 bases. Sequences were obtained from blood, either unsorted or a sorted T cell fraction (not recorded which). CDR3: CASSQREGSSYEQYF. Written as DNA, the CDR3 is TGTGCCAGCAGTCAGCGGGAGGGGAGCTCCTACGAGCAGTACTTC.